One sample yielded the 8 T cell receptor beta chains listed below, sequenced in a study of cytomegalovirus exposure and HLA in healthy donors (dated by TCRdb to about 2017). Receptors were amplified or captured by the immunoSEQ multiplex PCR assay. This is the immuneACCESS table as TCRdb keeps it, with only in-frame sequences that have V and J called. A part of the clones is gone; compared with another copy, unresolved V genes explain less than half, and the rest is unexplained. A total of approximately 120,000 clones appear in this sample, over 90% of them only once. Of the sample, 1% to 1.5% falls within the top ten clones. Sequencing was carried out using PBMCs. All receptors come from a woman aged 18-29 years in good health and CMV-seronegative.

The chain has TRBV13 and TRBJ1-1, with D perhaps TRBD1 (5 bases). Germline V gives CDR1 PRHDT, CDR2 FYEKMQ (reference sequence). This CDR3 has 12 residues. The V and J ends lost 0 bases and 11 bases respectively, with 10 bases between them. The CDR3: CASSLGQGAAFF. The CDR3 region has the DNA TGTGCCAGCAGCTTAGGCCAAGGGGCGGCTTTCTTT. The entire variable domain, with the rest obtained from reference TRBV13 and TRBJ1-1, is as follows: AAGVIQSPRHLIKEKRETATLKCYPIPRHDTVYWYQQGPGQDPQFLISFYEKMQSDKGSIPDRFSAQQFSDYHSELNMSSLELGDSALYFCASSLGQGAAFFGQGTRLTVV.

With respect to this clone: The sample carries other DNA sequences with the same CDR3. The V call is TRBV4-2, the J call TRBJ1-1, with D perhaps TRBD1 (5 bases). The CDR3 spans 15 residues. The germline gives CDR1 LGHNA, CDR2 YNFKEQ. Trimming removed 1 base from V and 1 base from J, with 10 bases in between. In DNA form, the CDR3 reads TGTGCCAGCAGCCAAGGAGCAGGGCAGAACACTGAAGCTTTCTTT. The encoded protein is CASSQGAGQNTEAFF.

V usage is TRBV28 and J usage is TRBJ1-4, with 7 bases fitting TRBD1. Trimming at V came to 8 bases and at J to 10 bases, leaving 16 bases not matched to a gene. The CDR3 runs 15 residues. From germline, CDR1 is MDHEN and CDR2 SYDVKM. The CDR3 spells CASGSQGTVYRKLFF. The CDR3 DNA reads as TGTGCCAGCGGGTCCCAGGGGACAGTTTATAGAAAACTGTTTTTT.

CDR3 loop: CASSSGGFNYGYTF. The CDR3 region has the DNA TGTGCCAGCAGCTCAGGGGGTTTTAACTATGGCTACACCTTC. V is TRBV11-1 and J is TRBJ1-2; 7 nucleotides line up with TRBD1. After removal of 4 bases from V and 1 base from J, the junction contained 3 bases not matched to a gene. The CDR3 extends over 14 amino acids. Germline CDR1 reads SGHAT; CDR2 reads FQDESV (reference sequence).

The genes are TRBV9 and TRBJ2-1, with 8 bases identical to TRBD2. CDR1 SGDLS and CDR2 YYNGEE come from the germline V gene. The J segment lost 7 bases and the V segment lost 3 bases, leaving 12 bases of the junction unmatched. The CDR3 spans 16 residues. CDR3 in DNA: TGTGCCAGCAGCGGCCCTATTGCACTAGCGGTGAATGAGCAGTTCTTC. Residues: CASSGPIALAVNEQFF.

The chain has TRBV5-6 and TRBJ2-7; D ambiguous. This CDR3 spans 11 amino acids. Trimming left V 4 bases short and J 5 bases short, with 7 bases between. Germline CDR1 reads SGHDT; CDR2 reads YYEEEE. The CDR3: CASSKIDEQYF. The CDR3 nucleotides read TGTGCCAGCAGCAAAATAGACGAGCAGTACTTC. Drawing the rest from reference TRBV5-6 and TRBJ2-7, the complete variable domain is DAGVTQSPTHLIKTRGQQVTLRCSPKSGHDTVSWYQQALGQGPQFIFQYYEEEERQRGNFPDRFSGHQFPNYSSELNVNALLLGDSALYLCASSKIDEQYFGPGTRLTVT.

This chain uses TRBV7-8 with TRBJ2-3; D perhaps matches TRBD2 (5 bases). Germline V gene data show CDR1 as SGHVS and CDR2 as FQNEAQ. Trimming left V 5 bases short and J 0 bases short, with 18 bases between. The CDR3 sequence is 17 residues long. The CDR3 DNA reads TGTGCCAGCAGCCGATCGACTAAGATGATAAGCACAGATACGCAGTATTTT. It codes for CASSRSTKMISTDTQYF.

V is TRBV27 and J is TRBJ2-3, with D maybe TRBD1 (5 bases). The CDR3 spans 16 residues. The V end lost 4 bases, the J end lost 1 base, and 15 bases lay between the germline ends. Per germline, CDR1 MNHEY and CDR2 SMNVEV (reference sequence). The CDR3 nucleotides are TGTGCCAGCAGTTCAATTCTAGGGGCGGGCACAGATACGCAGTATTTT. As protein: CASSSILGAGTDTQYF.